This T cell receptor (beta chain) was sequenced in a study of blood T cell repertoires in COVID-19. Study-wide background: Samples came from the United States, Italy and Spain, spanning acute and convalescent COVID-19. PBMCs, B-cell-depleted T cells, or T cells were the source of the cDNA or gDNA that made up the material.

There are 15 residues in the CDR3. V shed 4 bases, J shed 8 bases, and the junction held 6 bases outside the gene matches. Germline V gives CDR1 SEHNR, CDR2 FQNEAQ (reference sequence). Authors' methods: The authors estimated nucleated cell counts from reference gene primer amplification. The data were produced by immunoSEQ multiplex PCR, yet TCRdb's version contains in-frame clones alone and is incomplete. V and J calls and clone size follow that table, whereas D and trimming were derived from the DNA. This repertoire shows about 44,000 clones, 88% found once; its top ten account for approximately 1.3%.

The source material was peripheral blood. This receptor was obtained from a woman aged 40 to 50 with acute or convalescent COVID-19. J is TRBJ1-6 and V is TRBV7-9; TRBD1 matches at 9 bases. In nucleotides, the CDR3 is TGTGCCAGCAGCTCAACAGGGGGCCGGGATTCACCCCTCCACTTT. Translated: CASSSTGGRDSPLHF. Complete variable domain (other parts from reference TRBV7-9 and TRBJ1-6): DTGVSQNPRHKITKRGQNVTFRCDPISEHNRLYWYRQTLGQGPEFLTYFQNEAQLEKSRLLSDRFSAERPKGSFSTLEIQRTEQGDSAMYLCASSSTGGRDSPLHFGNGTRLTVT.